These T cell receptor beta chains were read from a single sample in a study of shared clonotypes between healthy human individuals. Here immunoSEQ multiplex PCR was the method, and the copy in TCRdb shows in-frame clones only, minus some. The data hold about 1 million clones, with approximately 76% observed a single time. Sequencing used memory CD4+ T cells sorted from blood. The receptors derive from a man younger than 35 in good health. The CDR3 runs from the conserved cysteine through the conserved F or W. D genes are given only for firm matches. The listing skips clone size in some rows; elsewhere it reads once, few, many or a size class.

V: TRBV5-4
D: .
J: TRBJ2-5
size: .
CDR3: CASSQQETQYF
DNA: TGTGCCAGCAGTCAACAAGAGACCCAGTACTTC

V: TRBV10-3
D: TRBD1
J: TRBJ1-1
size: .
CDR3: CAIKGGPQPTEAFF
DNA: TGTGCCATCAAAGGGGGCCCGCAGCCAACTGAAGCTTTCTTT

V: TRBV7-2
D: .
J: TRBJ2-1
size: .
CDR3: CASSTTYNEQFF
DNA: TGTGCCAGCAGCACCACCTACAATGAGCAGTTCTTC

V: TRBV6-1
D: .
J: TRBJ1-5
size: .
CDR3: CASGVGGDGQPQHF
DNA: TGTGCCAGCGGGGTGGGGGGGGACGGTCAGCCCCAGCATTTT

V: TRBV4-3
D: .
J: TRBJ2-7
size: once
CDR3: CASSQDSGWEQYF
DNA: TGCGCCAGCAGCCAAGATTCAGGGTGGGAGCAGTACTTC

V: TRBV7-2
D: TRBD2
J: TRBJ2-1
size: .
CDR3: CASSRTSGSSDNEQFF
DNA: TGTGCCAGCAGCAGGACTAGCGGGTCGTCTGACAATGAGCAGTTCTTC

V: TRBV5-4
D: .
J: TRBJ1-6
size: .
CDR3: CASSPGGGSSYNSPLHF
DNA: TGTGCCAGCAGCCCGGGCGGGGGAAGCTCCTATAATTCACCCCTCCACTTT

V: TRBV11-3
D: .
J: TRBJ2-7
size: .
CDR3: CASSLTASDASEQYF
DNA: TGTGCCAGCAGCTTGACGGCCAGCGATGCTAGTGAGCAGTACTTC

V: TRBV10-3
D: .
J: TRBJ1-4
size: .
CDR3: CAISEGLEKLFF
DNA: TGTGCCATCAGTGAGGGCCTTGAAAAACTGTTTTTT

V: TRBV18
D: TRBD2
J: TRBJ2-1
size: .
CDR3: CASSPASGIRNEQFF
DNA: TGTGCCAGCTCACCAGCTAGCGGGATACGCAATGAGCAGTTCTTC

V: TRBV21-1
D: .
J: TRBJ2-7
size: many
CDR3: CASSTRTSGHEQYF
DNA: TGTGCCAGCAGCACCCGGACTAGCGGCCACGAGCAGTACTTC

V: TRBV19
D: .
J: TRBJ1-2
size: once
CDR3: CASSPWKAAANYGYTF
DNA: TGTGCCAGTAGTCCTTGGAAGGCGGCAGCTAACTATGGCTACACCTTC

V: TRBV5-6
D: .
J: TRBJ1-6
size: .
CDR3: CASSTRTALNSPLHF
DNA: TGTGCCAGCAGCACCCGGACGGCATTGAATTCACCCCTCCACTTT

V: TRBV7-6
D: .
J: TRBJ2-6
size: .
CDR3: CASSASRFGANVLTF
DNA: TGTGCCAGCAGCGCGTCCAGGTTTGGGGCCAACGTCCTGACTTTC

V: TRBV5-4
D: .
J: TRBJ2-7
size: many
CDR3: CASSLDRLEQYF
DNA: TGTGCCAGCAGCTTAGACCGCCTGGAGCAGTACTTC

V: TRBV11-2
D: .
J: TRBJ1-1
size: .
CDR3: CASSPEVAGANTEAFF
DNA: TGTGCCAGCAGCCCCGAAGTCGCGGGGGCGAATACTGAAGCTTTCTTT

V: TRBV2
D: TRBD1
J: TRBJ2-2
size: .
CDR3: CASMRTGGTGELFF
DNA: TGTGCCAGCATGCGGACAGGTGGGACCGGGGAGCTGTTTTTT

V: TRBV30
D: .
J: TRBJ1-4
size: .
CDR3: CAWSMSATNEKLFF
DNA: TGTGCCTGGAGTATGAGTGCAACTAATGAAAAACTGTTTTTT

V: TRBV6-5
D: .
J: TRBJ1-6
size: .
CDR3: CASSYTKDSPLHF
DNA: TGTGCCAGCAGTTATACTAAGGATTCACCCCTCCACTTT

V: TRBV19
D: .
J: TRBJ1-1
size: .
CDR3: CASSIPGMNTEAFF
DNA: TGTGCCAGTAGTATTCCAGGGATGAACACTGAAGCTTTCTTT

V: TRBV2
D: .
J: TRBJ1-2
size: .
CDR3: CASNREAPALYGYTF
DNA: TGTGCCAGCAACCGCGAGGCCCCCGCCCTCTATGGCTACACCTTC

V: TRBV19
D: .
J: TRBJ2-4
size: .
CDR3: CASMEGTAKNIQYF
DNA: TGTGCCAGTATGGAGGGGACGGCGAAAAACATTCAGTACTTC

V: TRBV5-4
D: TRBD2
J: TRBJ2-1
size: .
CDR3: CASSFPASGRSSYNEQFF
DNA: TGTGCCAGCAGCTTTCCCGCTAGCGGGAGGAGCTCCTACAATGAGCAGTTCTTC

V: TRBV7-2
D: .
J: TRBJ2-7
size: few
CDR3: CASSLTVAGHPSF
DNA: TGTGCCAGCAGCTTAACTGTTGCGGGCCACCCGAGCTTC

V: TRBV18
D: .
J: TRBJ2-1
size: .
CDR3: CASSPSGGRNEQFF
DNA: TGTGCCAGCTCACCTTCTGGGGGGCGCAATGAGCAGTTCTTC

V: TRBV11-3
D: .
J: TRBJ2-5
size: .
CDR3: CASSSSRGGETQYF
DNA: TGTGCCAGCAGCTCCAGCAGGGGAGGGGAGACCCAGTACTTC

V: TRBV5-1
D: TRBD2
J: TRBJ2-4
size: .
CDR3: CASSLVAGAKNIQYF
DNA: TGCGCCAGCAGCTTGGTAGCGGGAGCCAAAAACATTCAGTACTTC

V: TRBV11-2
D: TRBD2
J: TRBJ2-1
size: .
CDR3: CASSLQPLAGGYNEQFF
DNA: TGTGCCAGCAGCTTACAACCCCTAGCGGGGGGCTACAATGAGCAGTTCTTC

V: TRBV6-1
D: TRBD2
J: TRBJ2-7
size: once
CDR3: CASSERGASSYEQYF
DNA: TGTGCCAGCAGTGAGCGGGGGGCTAGCTCCTACGAGCAGTACTTC

V: TRBV25-1
D: .
J: TRBJ1-2
size: .
CDR3: CASSESGGAPYGYTF
DNA: TGTGCCAGCAGTGAATCCGGAGGGGCCCCTTATGGCTACACCTTC

V: TRBV7-3
D: .
J: TRBJ2-1
size: .
CDR3: CASSSRPPSEGWDEQFF
DNA: TGTGCCAGCAGCTCCCGACCACCTAGCGAAGGGTGGGATGAGCAGTTCTTC

V: TRBV7-2
D: .
J: TRBJ2-7
size: .
CDR3: CASSRALRDEQYF
DNA: TGTGCCAGCAGCCGGGCCCTCAGAGACGAGCAGTACTTC

V: TRBV9
D: .
J: TRBJ1-5
size: .
CDR3: CASSVGLNQPQHF
DNA: TGTGCCAGCAGCGTAGGTCTAAATCAGCCCCAGCATTTT

V: TRBV7-8
D: .
J: TRBJ1-5
size: .
CDR3: CASSRGQNQPQHF
DNA: TGTGCCAGCAGCCGGGGACAAAATCAGCCCCAGCATTTT

V: TRBV29-1
D: .
J: TRBJ2-3
size: .
CDR3: CSVGTDTQYF
DNA: TGCAGCGTCGGCACAGATACGCAGTATTTT

V: TRBV5-6
D: .
J: TRBJ2-1
size: .
CDR3: CASSETGKGGNEQFF
DNA: TGTGCCAGCAGCGAAACAGGGAAAGGGGGCAATGAGCAGTTCTTC